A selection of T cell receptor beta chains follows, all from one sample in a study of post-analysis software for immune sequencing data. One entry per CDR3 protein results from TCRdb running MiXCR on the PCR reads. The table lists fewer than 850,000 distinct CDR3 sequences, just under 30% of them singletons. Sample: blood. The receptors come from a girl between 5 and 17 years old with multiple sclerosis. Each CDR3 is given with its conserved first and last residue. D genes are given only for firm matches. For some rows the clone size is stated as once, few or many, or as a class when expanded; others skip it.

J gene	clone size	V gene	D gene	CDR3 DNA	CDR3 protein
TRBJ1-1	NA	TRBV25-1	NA	TGTGCCAGCAGTGACGAGGCCGGTGAAGCTTTCTTT	CASSDEAGEAFF
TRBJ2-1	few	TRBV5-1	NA	TGCGCCAGCAGCTTGGAAGGGCGCGGAAATGAGCAGTTCTTC	CASSLEGRGNEQFF
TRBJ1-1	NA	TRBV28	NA	TGTGCCAGCAGCCTACAGCTCCTGAACGCTGAAGCTTTCTTT	CASSLQLLNAEAFF
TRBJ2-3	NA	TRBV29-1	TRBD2	TGCAGCGTTGAGAAAGCGGGAGCAGATACGCAGTATTTT	CSVEKAGADTQYF
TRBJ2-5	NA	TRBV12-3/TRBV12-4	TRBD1	TGTGCCAGCAGTTTGATTGGGGGCCGGGACAGGGGACGAAAGGGCGAGACCCAGTACTTC	CASSLIGGRDRGRKGETQYF
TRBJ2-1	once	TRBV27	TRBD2	TGTGCCAGCAGTTCAAGGACTAGCGGGGGGGCCCATGAGCAGTTCTTC	CASSSRTSGGAHEQFF
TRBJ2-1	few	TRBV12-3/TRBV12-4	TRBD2	TGTGCCAGCAGACTCCTAGCGGGAGTACATGAGCAGTTCTTC	CASRLLAGVHEQFF
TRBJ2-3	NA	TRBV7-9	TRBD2	TGTGCCAGCAGCTTATTGAATCCGGGGGGAGGAGATACGCAGTATTTT	CASSLLNPGGGDTQYF
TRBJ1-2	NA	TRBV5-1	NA	TGCGCCAGCAGCTTGGTTGACAAACACCTTCCCAACTATGGCTACACCTTC	CASSLVDKHLPNYGYTF
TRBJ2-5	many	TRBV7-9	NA	TGTGCCAGCAGCTTAGACCCCCGGGAGACCCAGTACTTC	CASSLDPRETQYF
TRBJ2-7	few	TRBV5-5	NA	TGTGCCAGCAGCTCCCTGGTAGGGGTATACGAGCAGTACTTC	CASSSLVGVYEQYF
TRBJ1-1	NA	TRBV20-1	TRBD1	TGCAGTGCTTCCGGTGGGACAGTAGTAACTGAAGCTTTCTTT	CSASGGTVVTEAFF
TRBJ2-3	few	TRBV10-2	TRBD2	TGCGCCAGCAGCCGCCGGGGAGGGTTCAAAGCGGGAGGGCCTCATACGCAGTATTTT	CASSRRGGFKAGGPHTQYF
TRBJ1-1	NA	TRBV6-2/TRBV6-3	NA	TGTGCCAGCAGTGCGACAGGATATTACACTGAAGCTTTCTTT	CASSATGYYTEAFF
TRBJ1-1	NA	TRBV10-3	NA	TGTGCCATCAGAGGCGTGGACGGCACTGAAGCTTTCTTT	CAIRGVDGTEAFF
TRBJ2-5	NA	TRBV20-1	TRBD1	TGCGGTGCTAGTCCCCGGACAGGGACGGAGACCCAGTACTTC	CGASPRTGTETQYF
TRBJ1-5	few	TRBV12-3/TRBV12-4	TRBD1	TGTGCCAGCAGTCTGGAGGGGGCCTACGATAGCAATCAGCCCCAGCATTTT	CASSLEGAYDSNQPQHF
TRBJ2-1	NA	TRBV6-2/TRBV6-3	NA	TGTGCCAGCAGTTACGGCGGAAAGGAGCAGTTCTTC	CASSYGGKEQFF
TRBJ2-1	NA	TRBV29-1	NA	TGCAGCGTTGGGGTAGACCCCAATGAGCAGGTCTTC	CSVGVDPNEQVF
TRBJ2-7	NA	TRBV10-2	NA	TGCGCCAGCAGGGGACTGGGCTTAAGTGAGCAGTACTTC	CASRGLGLSEQYF
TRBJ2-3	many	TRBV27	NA	TGTGCCAGCAGTTTGGGACTGAACACAGATACGCAGTATTTT	CASSLGLNTDTQYF
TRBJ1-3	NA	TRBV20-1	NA	TGCAGTGCTACCATCGGAGGTGGAAACACCATATATTTT	CSATIGGGNTIYF